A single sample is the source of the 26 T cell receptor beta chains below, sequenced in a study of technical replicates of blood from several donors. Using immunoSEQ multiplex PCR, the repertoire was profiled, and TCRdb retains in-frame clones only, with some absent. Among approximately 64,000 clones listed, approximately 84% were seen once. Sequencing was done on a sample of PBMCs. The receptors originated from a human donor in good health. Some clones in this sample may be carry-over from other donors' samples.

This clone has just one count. The CDR3 sequence is CASSERTLAKNIQYF. In DNA, the CDR3 is TGCGCCAGCAGTGAGCGGACACTAGCCAAAAACATTCAGTACTTC. The chain recombines TRBV10-2 with TRBJ2-4; D is perhaps TRBD1 (5 bases). This CDR3 is built from 15 residues. Trimming pared 2 bases from V and 0 bases from J, leaving 8 bases between. The germline V gene has CDR1 WSHSY and CDR2 SAAADI.

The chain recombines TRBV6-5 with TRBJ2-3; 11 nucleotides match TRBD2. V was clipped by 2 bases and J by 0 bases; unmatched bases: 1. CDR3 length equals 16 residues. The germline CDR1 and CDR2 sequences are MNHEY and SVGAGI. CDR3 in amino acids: CASSYRLAGSTDTQYF. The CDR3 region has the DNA TGTGCCAGCAGTTACAGACTAGCGGGAAGCACAGATACGCAGTATTTT.

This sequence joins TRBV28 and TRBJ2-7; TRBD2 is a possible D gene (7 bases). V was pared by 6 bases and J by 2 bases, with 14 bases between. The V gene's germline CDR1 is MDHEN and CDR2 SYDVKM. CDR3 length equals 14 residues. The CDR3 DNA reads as TGTGCCAGCAGGGGGGGGCAGGCAACCTACGAGCAGTACTTC. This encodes CASRGGQATYEQYF.

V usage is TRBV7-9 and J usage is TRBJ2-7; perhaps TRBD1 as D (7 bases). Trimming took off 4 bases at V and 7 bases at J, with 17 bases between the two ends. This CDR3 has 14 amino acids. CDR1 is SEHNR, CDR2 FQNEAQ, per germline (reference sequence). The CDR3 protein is CASSSAAGGGEQYF. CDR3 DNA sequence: TGTGCCAGCAGCTCTGCGGCAGGGGGAGGTGAGCAGTACTTC.

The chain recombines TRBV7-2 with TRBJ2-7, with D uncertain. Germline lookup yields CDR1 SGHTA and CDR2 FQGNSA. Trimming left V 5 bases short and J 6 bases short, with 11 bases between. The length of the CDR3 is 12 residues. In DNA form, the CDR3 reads TGTGCCAGCAGCACCACGACGGGCGAGCAGTACTTC. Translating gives CASSTTTGEQYF.

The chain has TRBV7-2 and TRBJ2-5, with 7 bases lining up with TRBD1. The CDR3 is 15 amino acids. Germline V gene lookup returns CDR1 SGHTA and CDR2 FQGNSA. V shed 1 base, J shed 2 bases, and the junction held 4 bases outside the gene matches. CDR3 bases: TGTGCCAGCAGCTTAGGCTGGACAGGACAAGAGACCCAGTACTTC. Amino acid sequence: CASSLGWTGQETQYF. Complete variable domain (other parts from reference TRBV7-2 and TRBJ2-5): GAGVSQSPSNKVTEKGKDVELRCDPISGHTALYWYRQSLGQGLEFLIYFQGNSAPDKSGLPSDRFSAERTGGSVSTLTIQRTQQEDSAVYLCASSLGWTGQETQYFGPGTRLLVL.

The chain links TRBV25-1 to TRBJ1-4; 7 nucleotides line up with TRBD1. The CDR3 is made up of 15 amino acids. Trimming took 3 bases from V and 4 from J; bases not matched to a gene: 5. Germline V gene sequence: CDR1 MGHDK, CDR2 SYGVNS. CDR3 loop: CASSEGQLINEKLFF. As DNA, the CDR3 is TGTGCCAGCAGTGAGGGACAGCTGATTAATGAAAAACTGTTTTTT.

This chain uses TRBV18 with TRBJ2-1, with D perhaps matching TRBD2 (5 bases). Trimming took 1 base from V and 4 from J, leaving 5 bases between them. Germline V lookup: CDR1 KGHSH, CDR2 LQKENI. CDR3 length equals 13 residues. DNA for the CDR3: TGTGCCAGCTCACCACGGGAGTACAATGAGCAGTTCTTC. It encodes CASSPREYNEQFF.

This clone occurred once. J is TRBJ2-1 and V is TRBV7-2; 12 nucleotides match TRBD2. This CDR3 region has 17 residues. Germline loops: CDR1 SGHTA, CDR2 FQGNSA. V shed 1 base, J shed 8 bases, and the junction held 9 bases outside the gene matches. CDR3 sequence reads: CASSLGHLAGGPYEQFF. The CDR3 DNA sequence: TGTGCCAGCAGCTTAGGACATCTAGCGGGAGGGCCTTATGAGCAGTTCTTC.

CDR3: CASSLIGQGPDTQYF. CDR3 DNA sequence: TGTGCCAGCAGTTTAATTGGACAGGGCCCAGATACGCAGTATTTT. This rearrangement joins TRBV28 to TRBJ2-3; 8 bases fit TRBD1. Unmatched junction bases numbered 5, after V lost 2 bases and J lost 4 bases. CDR3 length equals 15 residues. Germline values: CDR1 MDHEN, CDR2 SYDVKM.

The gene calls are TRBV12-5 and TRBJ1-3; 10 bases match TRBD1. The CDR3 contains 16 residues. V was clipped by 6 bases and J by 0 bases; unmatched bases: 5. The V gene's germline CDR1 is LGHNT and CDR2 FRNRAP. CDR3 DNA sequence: TGTGCTAGTGGCTCGGGACAGGGGCTCTCTGGAAACACCATATATTTT. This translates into CASGSGQGLSGNTIYF.

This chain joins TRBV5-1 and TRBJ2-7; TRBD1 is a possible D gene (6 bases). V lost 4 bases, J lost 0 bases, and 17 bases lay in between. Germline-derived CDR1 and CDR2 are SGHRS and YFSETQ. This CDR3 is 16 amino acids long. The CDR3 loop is CASSPTLTGFSYEQYF. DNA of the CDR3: TGCGCCAGCAGCCCAACCTTGACAGGTTTCTCCTACGAGCAGTACTTC.

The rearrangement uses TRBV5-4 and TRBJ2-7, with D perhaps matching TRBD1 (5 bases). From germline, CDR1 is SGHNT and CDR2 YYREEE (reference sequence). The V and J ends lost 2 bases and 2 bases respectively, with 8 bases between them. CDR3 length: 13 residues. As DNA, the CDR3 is TGTGCCAGCAGCTTCGACAGAACCTACGAGCAGTACTTC. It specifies CASSFDRTYEQYF. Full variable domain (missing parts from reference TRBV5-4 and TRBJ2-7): ETGVTQSPTHLIKTRGQQVTLRCSSQSGHNTVSWYQQALGQGPQFIFQYYREEENGRGNFPPRFSGLQFPNYSSELNVNALELDDSALYLCASSFDRTYEQYFGPGTRLTVT.

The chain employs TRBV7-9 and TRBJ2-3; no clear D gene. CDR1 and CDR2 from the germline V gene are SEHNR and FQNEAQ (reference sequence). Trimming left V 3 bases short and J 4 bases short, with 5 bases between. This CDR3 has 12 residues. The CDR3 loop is CASSFGADTQYF. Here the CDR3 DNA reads TGTGCCAGCAGCTTTGGAGCAGATACGCAGTATTTT.

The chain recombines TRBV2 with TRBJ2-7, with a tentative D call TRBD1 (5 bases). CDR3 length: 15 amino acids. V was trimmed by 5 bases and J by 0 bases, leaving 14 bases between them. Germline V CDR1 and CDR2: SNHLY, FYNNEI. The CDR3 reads CASSTLQVFSYEQYF. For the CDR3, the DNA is TGTGCCAGCAGTACCTTACAGGTCTTCTCCTACGAGCAGTACTTC.

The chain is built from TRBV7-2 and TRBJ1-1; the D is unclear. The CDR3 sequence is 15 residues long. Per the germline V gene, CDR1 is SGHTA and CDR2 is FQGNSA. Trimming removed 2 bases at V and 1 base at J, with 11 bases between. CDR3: CASSLLGLQNTEAFF. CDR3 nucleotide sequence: TGTGCCAGCAGCTTACTCGGACTCCAGAACACTGAAGCTTTCTTT.

CDR3 residues: CSVDVRGTEAFF. CDR3 bases: TGCAGCGTTGACGTTCGAGGCACTGAAGCTTTCTTT. V is TRBV29-1 and J is TRBJ1-1; the D is unclear. Germline assignment: CDR1 SQVTM and CDR2 ANQGSEA. The ends were cut back, 3 bases at V and 4 bases at J, with 9 bases in the middle. The CDR3 runs 12 residues.

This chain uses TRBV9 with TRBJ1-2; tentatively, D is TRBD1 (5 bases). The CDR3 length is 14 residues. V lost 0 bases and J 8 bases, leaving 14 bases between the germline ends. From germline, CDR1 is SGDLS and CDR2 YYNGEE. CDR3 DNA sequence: TGTGCCAGCAGCGTAGGCCAAGGGGAGGGCGGCTACACCTTC. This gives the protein CASSVGQGEGGYTF.

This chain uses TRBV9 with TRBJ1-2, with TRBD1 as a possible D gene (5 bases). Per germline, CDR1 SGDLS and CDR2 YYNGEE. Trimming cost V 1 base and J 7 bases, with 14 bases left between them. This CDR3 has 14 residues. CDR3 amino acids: CASSVQIQGPGYTF. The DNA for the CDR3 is TGTGCCAGCAGCGTACAAATTCAGGGCCCTGGCTACACCTTC. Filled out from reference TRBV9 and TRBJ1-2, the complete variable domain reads DSGVTQTPKHLITATGQRVTLRCSPRSGDLSVYWYQQSLDQGLQFLIQYYNGEERAKGNILERFSAQQFPDLHSELNLSSLELGDSALYFCASSVQIQGPGYTFGSGTRLTVV.

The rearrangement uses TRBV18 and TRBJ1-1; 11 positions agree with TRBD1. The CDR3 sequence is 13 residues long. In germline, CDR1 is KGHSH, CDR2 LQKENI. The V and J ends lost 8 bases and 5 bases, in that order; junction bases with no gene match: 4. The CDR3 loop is CASRGQGGTEAFF. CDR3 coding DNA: TGTGCCAGCAGGGGACAGGGGGGAACTGAAGCTTTCTTT.

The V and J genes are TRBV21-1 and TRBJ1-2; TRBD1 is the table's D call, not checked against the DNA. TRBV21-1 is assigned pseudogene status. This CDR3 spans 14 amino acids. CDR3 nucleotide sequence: TGTGCCAGCAGCTCCTCGACAGGGGGCTATGGCTACACCTTC. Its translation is CASSSSTGGYGYTF.

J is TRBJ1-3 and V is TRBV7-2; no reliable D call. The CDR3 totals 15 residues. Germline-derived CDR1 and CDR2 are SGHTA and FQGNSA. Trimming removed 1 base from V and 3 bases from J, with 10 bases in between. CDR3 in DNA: TGTGCCAGCAGCTTAGGCCCAGCGAATGGAAACACCATATATTTT. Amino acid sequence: CASSLGPANGNTIYF.

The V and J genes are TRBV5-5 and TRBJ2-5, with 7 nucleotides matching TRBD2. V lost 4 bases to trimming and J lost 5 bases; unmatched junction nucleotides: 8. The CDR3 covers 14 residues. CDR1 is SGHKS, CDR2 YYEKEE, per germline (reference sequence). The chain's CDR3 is CASSPAGEDETQYF. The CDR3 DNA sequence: TGTGCCAGCAGCCCGGCGGGGGAGGATGAGACCCAGTACTTC.

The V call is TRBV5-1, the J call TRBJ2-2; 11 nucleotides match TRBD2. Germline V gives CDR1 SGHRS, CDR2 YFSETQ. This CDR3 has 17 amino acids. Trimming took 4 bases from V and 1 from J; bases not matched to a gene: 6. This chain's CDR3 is CASSIRGLAGNTGELFF. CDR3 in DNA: TGCGCCAGCAGCATAAGAGGACTAGCGGGGAACACCGGGGAGCTGTTTTTT.

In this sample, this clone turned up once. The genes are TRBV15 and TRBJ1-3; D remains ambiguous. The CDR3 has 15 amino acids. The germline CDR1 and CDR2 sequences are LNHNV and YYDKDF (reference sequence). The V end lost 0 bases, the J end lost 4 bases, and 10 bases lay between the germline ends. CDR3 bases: TGTGCCACCAGCAGAGATCTGGCAGTCGGAAACACCATATATTTT. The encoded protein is CATSRDLAVGNTIYF.

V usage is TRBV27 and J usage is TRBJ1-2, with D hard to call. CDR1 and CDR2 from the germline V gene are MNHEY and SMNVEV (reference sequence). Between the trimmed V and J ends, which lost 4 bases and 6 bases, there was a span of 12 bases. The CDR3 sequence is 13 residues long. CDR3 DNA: TGTGCCAGCAGTTCGTTCCCGGGTAATGGCTACACCTTC. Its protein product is CASSSFPGNGYTF.